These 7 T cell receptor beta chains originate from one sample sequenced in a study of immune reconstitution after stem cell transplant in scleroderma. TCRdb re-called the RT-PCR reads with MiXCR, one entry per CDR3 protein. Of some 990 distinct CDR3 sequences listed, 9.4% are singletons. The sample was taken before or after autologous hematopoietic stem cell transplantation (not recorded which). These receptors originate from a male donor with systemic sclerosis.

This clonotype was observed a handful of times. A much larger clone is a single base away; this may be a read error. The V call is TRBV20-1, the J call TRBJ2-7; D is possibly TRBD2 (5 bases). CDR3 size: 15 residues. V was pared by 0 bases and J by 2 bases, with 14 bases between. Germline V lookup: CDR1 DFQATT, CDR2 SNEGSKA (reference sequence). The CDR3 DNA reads TGCAGTGCTAGAGATTGGGAGCAGGCAACCTACGAGCAGTACTTC. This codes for CSARDWEQATYEQYF.

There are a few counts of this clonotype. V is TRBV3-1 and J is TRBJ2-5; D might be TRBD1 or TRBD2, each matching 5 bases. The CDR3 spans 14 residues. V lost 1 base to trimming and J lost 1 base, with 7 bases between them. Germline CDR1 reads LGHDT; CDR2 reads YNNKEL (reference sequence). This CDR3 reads CASSQGGTQETQYF. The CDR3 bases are TGTGCCAGCAGCCAAGGAGGGACCCAAGAGACCCAGTACTTC.

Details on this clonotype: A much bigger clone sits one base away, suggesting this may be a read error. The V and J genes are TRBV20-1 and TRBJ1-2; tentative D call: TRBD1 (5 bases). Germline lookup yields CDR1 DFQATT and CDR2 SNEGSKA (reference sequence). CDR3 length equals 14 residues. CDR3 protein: CSTRDQGRYYGYTF. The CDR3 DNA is TGCAGTACTAGAGATCAGGGCAGGTACTATGGCTACACCTTC.

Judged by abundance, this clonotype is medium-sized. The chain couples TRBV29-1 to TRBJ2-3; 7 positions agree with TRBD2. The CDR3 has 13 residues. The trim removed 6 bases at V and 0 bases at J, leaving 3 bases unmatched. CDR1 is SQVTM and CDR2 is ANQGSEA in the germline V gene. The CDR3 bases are TGCAGCGTCGCGGGGGAAAGCACAGATACGCAGTATTTT. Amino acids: CSVAGESTDTQYF.

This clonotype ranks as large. DNA for the CDR3: TGTGCCAGCTACACGAACACCGGGGAGCTGTTTTTT. Residues: CASYTNTGELFF. V usage is TRBV2 and J usage is TRBJ2-2; no definite D call. The length of the CDR3 is 12 residues. Germline CDR1 is SNHLY and CDR2 is FYNNEI. V was trimmed by 8 bases and J by 0 bases, leaving 4 bases between them. Complete variable domain (other parts from reference TRBV2 and TRBJ2-2): EPEVTQTPSHQVTQMGQEVILRCVPISNHLYFYWYRQILGQKVEFLVSFYNNEISEKSEIFDDQFSVERPDGSNFTLKIRSTKLEDSAMYFCASYTNTGELFFGEGSRLTVL.

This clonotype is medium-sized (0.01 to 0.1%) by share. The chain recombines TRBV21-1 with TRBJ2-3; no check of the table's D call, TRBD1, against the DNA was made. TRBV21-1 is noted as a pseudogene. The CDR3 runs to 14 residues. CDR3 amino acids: CASSPPPRTDTQYF. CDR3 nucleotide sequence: TGTGCCAGCAGCCCCCCCCCACGCACAGATACGCAGTATTTT.

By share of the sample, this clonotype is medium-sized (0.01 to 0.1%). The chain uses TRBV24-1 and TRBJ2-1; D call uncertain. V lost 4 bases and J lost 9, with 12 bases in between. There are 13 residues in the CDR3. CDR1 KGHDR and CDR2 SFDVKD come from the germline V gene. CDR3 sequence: CATSDPSFSEQFF. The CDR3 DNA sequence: TGTGCCACCAGTGACCCCTCCTTCTCTGAGCAGTTCTTC.